These T cell receptor beta chains were read from a single sample in a study of cytomegalovirus exposure and HLA in healthy donors. The data were produced by immunoSEQ multiplex PCR, yet TCRdb's version contains in-frame clones alone and is incomplete. Among around 150,000 clones listed, 60% to 85% were seen once. The sequenced sample consisted of PBMCs. The receptors stem from a man aged 45-65 years in good health and CMV-seropositive. CDR3s include the opening cysteine and the closing phenylalanine or tryptophan. A D gene is named only where the DNA matches it firmly. Only some rows state a clone size, as once, few, many or a class for expanded clones.

TRBJ1-6,few,NA,TRBV10-3,TGTGCCATCAGTGCCAGGACGGGGGACAATTCACCCCTCCACTTT,CAISARTGDNSPLHF
TRBJ1-1,NA,TRBD1,TRBV5-5,TGTGCCAGCAGCGTAGACAGGGCGAACACTGAAGCTTTCTTT,CASSVDRANTEAFF
TRBJ1-1,once,NA,TRBV28,TGTGCCAGCAGTTTAACACAGCCGGGGGACACTGAAGCTTTCTTT,CASSLTQPGDTEAFF
TRBJ1-2,NA,NA,TRBV6-5,TGTGCCAGCAGTAACCCTCCGGGGGGCAAAGGTGGCTACACCTTC,CASSNPPGGKGGYTF
TRBJ2-1,NA,NA,TRBV5-4,TGTGCCAGCAGCCGTGCGGGGAGTGATGAGCAGTTCTTC,CASSRAGSDEQFF
TRBJ1-5,NA,TRBD1,TRBV10-3,TGTGCCTCCGCCGGGACAGGGGGTAATCAGCCCCAGCATTTT,CASAGTGGNQPQHF
TRBJ2-3,once,TRBD1,TRBV5-1,TGCGCCAGCAGCTTGGTACAGGGGATAGATACGCAGTATTTT,CASSLVQGIDTQYF
TRBJ1-1,once,NA,TRBV7-9,TGTGCCAGCAGCTTAGTCTGGGGGGGCCTTGGAGCTTTCTTT,CASSLVWGGLGAFF
TRBJ1-5,NA,TRBD1,TRBV5-6,TGTGCCAGCAGCTTGGAAGGGACAGGTGACCCCCAGCATTTT,CASSLEGTGDPQHF
TRBJ1-4,NA,TRBD1,TRBV7-9,TGTGCCAGCAGCCCGACGTGGGACAGAACTAATGAAAAACTGTTTTTT,CASSPTWDRTNEKLFF
TRBJ2-2,few,NA,TRBV11-1,TGTGCCAGCAGTTTGGACAGTGGCACCGGGGAGCTGTTTTTT,CASSLDSGTGELFF
TRBJ2-3,NA,TRBD2,TRBV30,TGTGCCTGGAGTGTATCGGGGGGGGATACGCAGTATTTT,CAWSVSGGDTQYF
TRBJ2-1,NA,TRBD2,TRBV27,TGTGCCAGCAGGCTATTTTCGGGAGGGGGGAATGAGCAGTTCTTC,CASRLFSGGGNEQFF
TRBJ1-5,NA,NA,TRBV28,TGTGCCAGCAGGACAGGATTAAGGAATCAGCCCCAGCATTTT,CASRTGLRNQPQHF
TRBJ2-1,few,NA,TRBV2,TGTGCCTCAGGGCTTTACAATGAGCAGTTCTTC,CASGLYNEQFF
TRBJ1-3,NA,NA,TRBV2,TGTGCCAGCAGGGTTGCTGAGGCTGGAAACACCATATATTTT,CASRVAEAGNTIYF
TRBJ2-1,NA,TRBD2,TRBV2,TGTGCCAGAGGGTCCCTAGCGGGACCCAATGAGCAGTTCTTC,CARGSLAGPNEQFF
TRBJ1-1,NA,NA,TRBV11-1,TGTGCCAGCAGCTTAGCATGGGCAAGACAAGCTTTCTTT,CASSLAWARQAFF
TRBJ2-7,once,NA,TRBV18,TGTGCCAGCTCAAGTCCCGTAGGGGACGAGCAGTACTTC,CASSSPVGDEQYF
TRBJ2-7,few,NA,TRBV13,TGTGCCAGCAGCTTCGGCGTAGCGGCACCAACCTACGAGCAGTACTTC,CASSFGVAAPTYEQYF
TRBJ2-5,NA,NA,TRBV23-1,TGCGCCAGCACCCAAGGCCGGGGGGAGACCCAGTACTTC,CASTQGRGETQYF
TRBJ2-2,NA,TRBD1,TRBV30,TGTGCCTGGAGTGAAGTCGACAGGGGGTACACCGGGGAGCTGTTTTTT,CAWSEVDRGYTGELFF
TRBJ2-7,NA,TRBD2,TRBV4-2,TGTGCCAGCAGCCAAGATGTCGGGAGGGACGTCGAGCAGTACTTC,CASSQDVGRDVEQYF
TRBJ1-5,NA,NA,TRBV6-1,TGTGCCAGCAGTTCACGGGGGGGTCAGCCCCAGCATTTT,CASSSRGGQPQHF
TRBJ1-1,NA,NA,TRBV28,TGTGCCAGCAGTTTGACTCAAGCGAACACTGAAGCTTTCTTT,CASSLTQANTEAFF
TRBJ2-2,few,NA,TRBV28,TGTGCCAGCAGTCTCAGGGTTGAGCTGTTTTTT,CASSLRVELFF
TRBJ2-2,NA,TRBD2,TRBV6-1,TGTGCCACCCCCACTAGCGGGGGGAACACCGGGGAGCTGTTTTTT,CATPTSGGNTGELFF
TRBJ2-1,NA,NA,TRBV18,TGTGCCAGCTCATCCCCGAGCAAGTCCTACAATGAGCAGTTCTTC,CASSSPSKSYNEQFF
TRBJ2-1,NA,NA,TRBV10-3,TGTGCCATCAGTGCAGGGGTTGATGAGCAGTTCTTC,CAISAGVDEQFF
TRBJ2-1,NA,TRBD2,TRBV7-2,TGTGCCAGCAGCCCAGCAGCGGGAAGGGCGTACAATGAGCAGTTCTTC,CASSPAAGRAYNEQFF
TRBJ2-5,few,NA,TRBV9,TGTGCCAGCAGCGCGGTCTCCCGGGAGACCCAGTACTTC,CASSAVSRETQYF
TRBJ2-5,NA,TRBD2,TRBV30,TGTGCCTGGAGTAAAGGACTAGCGGGAGGGTACCAAGAGACCCAGTACTTC,CAWSKGLAGGYQETQYF
TRBJ1-2,once,TRBD1,TRBV6-5,TGTGCCAGCAGTTTTTCCCGCTCAGGGGGTGGCTACACCTTC,CASSFSRSGGGYTF
TRBJ1-1,NA,TRBD1,TRBV5-1,TGCGCCAGCACCCAGGGGGCGAGAAACACTGAAGCTTTCTTT,CASTQGARNTEAFF
TRBJ2-3,few,TRBD2,TRBV7-9,TGTGCCAGCAGCTCTACCGGGACTAGCGGGAGGGGCACAGATACGCAGTATTTT,CASSSTGTSGRGTDTQYF
TRBJ2-5,NA,NA,TRBV5-4,TGTGCCAGCAGCTTAGGAGTCGGGGCCCAGTACTTC,CASSLGVGAQYF
TRBJ1-2,NA,TRBD1,TRBV7-6,TGTGCCAGCAGCCCAGGGGGCGCGGACTATGGCTACACCTTC,CASSPGGADYGYTF
TRBJ2-7,NA,NA,TRBV27,TGTGCCAGTGCCAGGGAGGTCGGATCCTACGAGCAGTACTTC,CASAREVGSYEQYF
TRBJ2-3,once,TRBD1,TRBV19,TGTGCCAGTAGTCCTCAACAGGGGGCTAGCACAGATACGCAGTATTTT,CASSPQQGASTDTQYF
TRBJ2-3,few,TRBD1,TRBV30,TGTGCCTGGAGTCCCCGCCGACAGGGGTTCGATACGCAGTATTTT,CAWSPRRQGFDTQYF
TRBJ2-5,NA,NA,TRBV7-9,TGTTCCAGCAGCTTAACGGCGGGACGCGGCCATTGGGAGACCCAGTACTTC,CSSSLTAGRGHWETQYF
TRBJ2-3,NA,NA,TRBV4-1,TGCACCAGCAGCCTCCCCCTAACGATCGCAGATACGCAGTATTTT,CTSSLPLTIADTQYF
TRBJ2-7,NA,NA,TRBV20-1,TGCAGTGCTCCAGAGTTCAGGGAGCAGTACTTC,CSAPEFREQYF
TRBJ2-5,NA,TRBD2,TRBV5-1,TGCGCCAGCAGCTTGTCGGGAGGGCTTGGAGAGACCCAGTACTTC,CASSLSGGLGETQYF